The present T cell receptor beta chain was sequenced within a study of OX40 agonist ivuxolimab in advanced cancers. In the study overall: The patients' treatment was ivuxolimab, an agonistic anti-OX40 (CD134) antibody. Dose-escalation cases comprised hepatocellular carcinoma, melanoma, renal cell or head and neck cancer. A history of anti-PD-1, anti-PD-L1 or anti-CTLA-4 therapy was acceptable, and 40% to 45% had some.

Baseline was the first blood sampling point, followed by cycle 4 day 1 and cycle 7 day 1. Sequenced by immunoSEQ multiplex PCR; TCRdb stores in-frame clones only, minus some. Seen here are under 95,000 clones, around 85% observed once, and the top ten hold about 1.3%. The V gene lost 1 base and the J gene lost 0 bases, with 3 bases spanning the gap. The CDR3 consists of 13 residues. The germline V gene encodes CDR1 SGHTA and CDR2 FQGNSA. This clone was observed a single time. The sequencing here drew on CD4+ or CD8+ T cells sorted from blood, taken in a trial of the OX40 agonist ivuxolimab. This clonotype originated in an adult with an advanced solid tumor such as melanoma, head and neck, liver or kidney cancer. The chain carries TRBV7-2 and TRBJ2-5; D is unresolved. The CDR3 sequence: CASSLGHQETQYF. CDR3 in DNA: TGTGCCAGCAGCTTAGGGCACCAAGAGACCCAGTACTTC. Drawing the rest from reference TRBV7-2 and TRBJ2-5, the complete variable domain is GAGVSQSPSNKVTEKGKDVELRCDPISGHTALYWYRQSLGQGLEFLIYFQGNSAPDKSGLPSDRFSAERTGGSVSTLTIQRTQQEDSAVYLCASSLGHQETQYFGPGTRLLVL.